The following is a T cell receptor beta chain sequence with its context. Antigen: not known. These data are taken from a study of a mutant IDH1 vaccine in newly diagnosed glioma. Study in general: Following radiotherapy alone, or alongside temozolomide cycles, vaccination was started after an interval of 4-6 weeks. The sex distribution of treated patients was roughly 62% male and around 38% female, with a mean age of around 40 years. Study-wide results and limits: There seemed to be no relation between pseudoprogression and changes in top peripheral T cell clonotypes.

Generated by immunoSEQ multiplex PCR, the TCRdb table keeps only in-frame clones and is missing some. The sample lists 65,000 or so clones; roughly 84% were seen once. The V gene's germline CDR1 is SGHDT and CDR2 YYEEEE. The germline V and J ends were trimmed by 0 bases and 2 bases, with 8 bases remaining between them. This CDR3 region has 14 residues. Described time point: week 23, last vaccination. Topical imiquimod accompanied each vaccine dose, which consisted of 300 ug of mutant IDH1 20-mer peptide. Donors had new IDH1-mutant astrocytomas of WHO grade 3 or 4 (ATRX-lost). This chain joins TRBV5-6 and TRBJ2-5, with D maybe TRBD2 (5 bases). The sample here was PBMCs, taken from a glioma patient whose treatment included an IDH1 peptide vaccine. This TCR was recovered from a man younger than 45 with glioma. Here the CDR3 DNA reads TGTGCCAGCAGCTTGGTGCCGGGACAAGAGACCCAGTACTTC. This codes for CASSLVPGQETQYF.